A selection of T cell receptor beta chains follows, all from one sample in a study of T cells in Graves' hyperthyroidism and ophthalmopathy. TCRdb redid the calling of the multiplex PCR reads with MiXCR, one entry per CDR3 protein. The sample records fewer than 550,000 distinct CDR3 sequences, around a quarter being singletons. The sample taken for sequencing was blood. The origin of the receptors is a woman aged 25 to 39 with Graves' ophthalmopathy. Each CDR3 is given with its conserved first and last residue. A D gene is named only where the DNA matches it firmly. Size is stated for part of the rows, as once, few or many counts, or as a class when the clone is expanded.

>-|TRBJ1-1|many|TRBV20-1
CSARDRGRGNTEAFF
TGCAGTGCTAGAGATCGGGGGCGAGGGAACACTGAAGCTTTCTTT
>-|TRBJ1-5|many|TRBV6-1
CASSELGSNQPQHF
TGTGCCAGCAGTGAACTAGGCTCCAATCAGCCCCAGCATTTT
>-|TRBJ1-5|few|TRBV5-1
CASSPAGGFGNQPQHF
TGCGCCAGCAGCCCCGCGGGGGGGTTTGGCAATCAGCCCCAGCATTTT
>-|TRBJ1-3|-|TRBV11-2
CASRDQGPGNTIYF
TGTGCCAGCAGAGATCAGGGACCAGGAAACACCATATATTTT
>TRBD1|TRBJ1-2|many|TRBV6-1
CASSARDSGNYGYTF
TGTGCCAGCAGTGCCCGGGACAGCGGTAACTATGGCTACACCTTC
>-|TRBJ1-3|few|TRBV12-3/TRBV12-4
CASSFRAWGSGNTIHF
-
>TRBD1|TRBJ2-5|many|TRBV7-9
CASSLGDSTQETQYF
TGTGCCAGCAGCTTAGGGGACAGCACCCAAGAGACCCAGTACTTC
>-|TRBJ2-5|-|TRBV7-9
CASSYYSEGTQYF
TGTGCCAGCAGTTACTACAGCGAGGGGACTCAGTACTTC
>TRBD1|TRBJ2-5|many|TRBV18
CASSWLQGSQETQYF
TGTGCCAGCTCATGGTTACAGGGGTCACAAGAGACCCAGTACTTC
>-|TRBJ1-5|-|TRBV6-5
CASIFGEWDPSNQPQHF
TGTGCCAGCATTTTCGGAGAATGGGACCCTAGCAATCAGCCCCAGCATTTT
>-|TRBJ1-2|many|TRBV29-1
CSVEGDSRGYTF
TGCAGCGTTGAAGGGGACTCTCGGGGCTACACCTTC
>-|TRBJ2-2|-|TRBV6-1
CASSSTGSDTGELFF
TGTGCCAGCAGTAGTACCGGGAGCGACACCGGGGAGCTGTTTTTT
>-|TRBJ1-2|many|TRBV12-3/TRBV12-4
CASSFGRSYGYTF
TGTGCCAGCAGTTTTGGGCGGAGTTATGGCTACACCTTC
>-|TRBJ2-2|many|TRBV7-8
CASSLWGLNTGELFF
TGTGCCAGCAGCTTATGGGGTTTGAACACCGGGGAGCTGTTTTTT
>-|TRBJ2-7|many|TRBV6-2/TRBV6-3
CASSYSMWSYEQYF
TGTGCCAGCAGTTACTCGATGTGGTCCTACGAGCAGTACTTC
>-|TRBJ2-2|few|TRBV5-1
CASSLGSGGTGELFF
TGCGCCAGCAGCTTAGGTAGCGGTGGCACCGGGGAGCTGTTTTTT
>-|TRBJ1-3|few|TRBV30
CAWILGNTIYF
TGTGCCTGGATCTTGGGAAACACCATATATTTT
>TRBD1|TRBJ2-7|many|TRBV2
CASRPGTGGHEQYF
TGTGCCAGTCGCCCCGGGACAGGGGGTCACGAGCAGTACTTC
>-|TRBJ2-7|-|TRBV6-6
CASRELGRAQYF
TGTGCCAGCAGGGAGCTGGGGCGGGCGCAGTACTTC
>-|TRBJ1-1|-|TRBV20-1
CSASQARAFF
TGCAGTGCTAGCCAGGCACGAGCTTTCTTT
>TRBD1|TRBJ1-1|many|TRBV5-1
CASSWDREGTEAFF
TGCGCCAGCAGCTGGGACAGGGAGGGCACTGAAGCTTTCTTT
>TRBD2|TRBJ2-7|many|TRBV20-1
CSATTSGGAYEQYF
TGCAGTGCCACAACTAGCGGGGGGGCTTACGAGCAGTACTTC
>-|TRBJ2-1|many|TRBV7-8
CASSSVGTAGSEQFF
TGTGCCAGCAGCTCGGTGGGGACGGCGGGTAGTGAGCAGTTCTTC
>TRBD1|TRBJ1-1|many|TRBV6-1
CASTGQGGIEAFF
TGTGCCAGCACAGGACAGGGAGGGATTGAAGCTTTCTTT
>-|TRBJ1-1|many|TRBV2
CASSEEGGAKAFF
TGTGCCAGCAGTGAAGAGGGGGGGGCTAAAGCTTTCTTT
>-|TRBJ2-2|many|TRBV20-1
CSARDPTREGELFF
TGCAGTGCTAGAGACCCTACGCGGGAAGGGGAGCTGTTTTTT
>TRBD1|TRBJ2-7|-|TRBV7-2
CASSFGTEYEQYF
TGTGCCAGCAGCTTCGGGACAGAGTACGAGCAGTACTTT
>TRBD1|TRBJ1-2|many|TRBV6-5
CASSYIGDREGYTF
TGTGCCAGCAGTTACATAGGGGACAGGGAAGGCTACACCTTC
>-|TRBJ2-5|many|TRBV28
CASSFMWGETQYF
TGTGCCAGCAGTTTCATGTGGGGGGAGACCCAGTACTTC
>TRBD2|TRBJ2-5|-|TRBV20-1
CSARETSYQETQYF
TGCAGTGCTAGAGAGACTAGCTACCAAGAGACCCAGTACTTC
>-|TRBJ2-7|-|TRBV5-1
CASSWAAGEQYF
TGCGCCAGCAGCTGGGCCGCCGGCGAGCAGTACTTC
>TRBD1|TRBJ1-1|few|TRBV30
CAGTDYAWAFF
TGTGCCGGGACAGACTATGCGTGGGCTTTCTTT
>-|TRBJ2-6|-|TRBV10-3
CAISELLWHPSGANVLTF
TGTGCCATCAGTGAATTGTTATGGCACCCCTCTGGGGCCAACGTCCTGACTTTC
>TRBD1|TRBJ2-5|many|TRBV10-3
CAARQGALEETQYF
TGTGCCGCGAGACAGGGTGCGTTAGAAGAGACCCAGTACTTC
>-|TRBJ1-1|few|TRBV6-5
CASSVLKGTEAFF
TGTGCCAGCAGTGTACTCAAAGGGACTGAAGCTTTCTTT
>TRBD1|TRBJ2-7|many|TRBV7-2
CASSFGQDYEQYF
TGTGCCAGCAGCTTCGGACAGGACTACGAGCAGTACTTC
>-|TRBJ2-5|few|TRBV12-5
CASGEGGTQYF
TGTGCTAGTGGCGAAGGGGGGACCCAGTACTTC
>TRBD1|TRBJ1-5|once|TRBV2
CASSNSGTEDQPQHF
TGTGCCAGCAGTAACTCCGGGACAGAAGATCAGCCCCAGCATTTT
>-|TRBJ1-1|many|TRBV28
CASTDREGTEAFF
TGTGCCAGCACCGACCGTGAGGGCACTGAAGCTTTCTTT
>-|TRBJ2-2|many|TRBV27
CASSTVAGELFF
TGTGCCAGCAGCACCGTAGCCGGGGAGCTGTTTTTT
>-|TRBJ2-5|few|TRBV6-1
CASSDTAGAQETQYF
TGTGCCAGCAGTGATACCGCAGGGGCCCAAGAGACCCAGTACTTC
>TRBD2|TRBJ2-5|once|TRBV5-1
CASSAPMAAGEETQYF
TGCGCCAGCAGCGCCCCCATGGCGGCGGGGGAAGAGACCCAGTACTTC
>-|TRBJ2-5|-|TRBV7-2
CASSPAGRVETQYF
TGTGCCAGCAGCCCAGCCGGCAGGGTTGAGACCCAGTACTTC
>-|TRBJ1-2|many|TRBV15
CATSRVGPGYGYTF
TGTGCCACCAGCAGAGTAGGACCAGGCTATGGCTACACCTTC
>TRBD2|TRBJ2-7|-|TRBV5-1
CASSFPPSGGSYEQYF
TGCGCCAGCAGCTTCCCCCCTAGCGGGGGATCCTACGAGCAGTACTTC
>-|TRBJ1-5|few|TRBV19
CASSISRNNQPQHF
TGTGCCAGTAGTATCTCCCGGAACAATCAGCCCCAGCATTTT
>TRBD1|TRBJ1-5|-|TRBV15
CATSSDRGNQPQHF
TGTGCCACCAGCAGTGACAGGGGCAATCAGCCCCAGCATTTT
>-|TRBJ2-5|many|TRBV7-8
CASSRSRFPAPQETQYF
TGTGCCAGCAGCCGATCCAGGTTCCCCGCCCCCCAAGAGACCCAGTACTTC
>-|TRBJ2-1|many|TRBV6-1
CASSVTQDSYNEQFF
TGTGCCAGCAGTGTGACGCAGGACTCCTACAATGAGCAGTTCTTC
>TRBD1|TRBJ1-1|many|TRBV6-2/TRBV6-3
CASSTMTGLAEAFF
TGTGCCAGCAGCACTATGACAGGGCTGGCTGAAGCTTTCTTT
>TRBD2|TRBJ2-2|-|TRBV7-2
CASSLGATSYSGELFF
TGTGCCAGCAGCTTAGGCGCGACTAGCTACTCCGGGGAGCTGTTTTTT
>TRBD2|TRBJ2-5|many|TRBV4-1
CASSQDKGLAATWAQYF
TGCGCCAGCAGCCAAGATAAGGGACTAGCGGCCACTTGGGCCCAGTACTTC
>-|TRBJ1-5|many|TRBV2
CASSLGVGILQPQHF
TGTGCCAGCAGCCTGGGCGTAGGGATACTTCAGCCCCAGCATTTT